These 13 T cell receptor beta chains were sequenced from one sample in a study of read filtering for tumor transcriptome and immune sequencing (dated by TCRdb to the early 2020s). Instrument on record: Illumina HiSeq 4000. Starting from roughly 440 ng RNA, TCR libraries were constructed with the Immunoverse kit using molecular barcoded adaptors that cover the alpha/delta and beta/gamma chains. TCRdb reran the public reads through fastp at Q25 and MiXCR, keeping productive beta chains. Rows merge per CDR3 protein into single entries with the most common DNA and genes. The sample contains around 130,000 distinct CDR3 sequences, around 13% of them found a single time. The top ten hold 7.5% to 9.5% of the sample. The specimen was a population of CD138-negative cells sorted from bone marrow. The sample's cell subset or site label, decoded: bone marrow mononuclear cells depleted of CD138+ plasma/myeloma cells by negative magnetic selection. These receptors all stem from a donor aged 40 or older with multiple myeloma.

This clonotype occurred many times. J is TRBJ1-5 and V is TRBV29-1, with no clear D. This CDR3 has 12 residues. Germline V CDR1 and CDR2: SQVTM, ANQGSEA. The germline V and J ends were trimmed by 5 bases and 4 bases, with 9 bases remaining between them. The CDR3 is CSVREGNQPQHF. In nucleotides, the CDR3 is TGCAGCGTTCGAGAAGGGAATCAGCCCCAGCATTTT.

The table lists this clonotype with many counts. This rearrangement joins TRBV5-1 to TRBJ2-1; D unresolved. V was shortened by 4 bases and J by 8 bases, with 10 bases between the two germline ends. The CDR3 is 12 residues long. CDR1 and CDR2 (germline): SGHRS, YFSETQ. The CDR3 nucleotides read TGCGCCAGCAGCCAGGACGCGGATGAGCAGTTCTTC. This translates into CASSQDADEQFF.

In this sample, this clonotype turned up many times. The genes are TRBV7-2 and TRBJ1-1; D not resolved. V shed 5 bases and J shed 4 bases, with 11 bases lying between them. Germline CDR1 reads SGHTA; CDR2 reads FQGNSA. This CDR3 spans 13 amino acids. CDR3 amino acids: CASSQGSATEAFF. For the CDR3, the DNA is TGTGCCAGCAGCCAAGGTTCGGCCACTGAAGCTTTCTTT.

This clonotype was detected many times. V is TRBV6-2 or TRBV6-3 and J is TRBJ2-5; D uncertain. Germline-derived CDR1 and CDR2 are MNHEY and SVGEGT. V lost 4 bases and J lost 5, with 17 bases in between. The CDR3 loop spans 15 amino acids. The CDR3 sequence: CASSSSWRGEETQYF. CDR3 in DNA: TGTGCCAGCAGTTCCTCCTGGCGAGGAGAGGAGACCCAGTACTTC.

This clonotype turned up a few times. The chain uses TRBV20-1 and TRBJ2-7; 7 bases line up with TRBD1. Germline V gene sequence: CDR1 DFQATT, CDR2 SNEGSKA (reference sequence). The V segment lost 6 bases and the J segment 0 bases; nucleotides outside the gene matches: 11. This CDR3 contains 15 residues. The CDR3 loop reads CSAILQGVSSYEQYF. The CDR3 coding sequence is TGCAGTGCCATTCTTCAGGGGGTGAGCTCCTACGAGCAGTACTTC.

In this sample, this clonotype turned up many times. The chain couples TRBV10-3 to TRBJ2-1, with 8 bases identical to TRBD2. With V trimmed by 3 bases and J by 7 bases, 5 bases remained unmatched. The CDR3 covers 14 residues. Germline V gene lookup returns CDR1 ENHRY and CDR2 SYGVKD. CDR3 sequence: CAISEPGTSNEQFF. As DNA, the CDR3 is TGTGCCATCAGTGAACCCGGGACTAGTAATGAGCAGTTCTTC.

This clonotype was detected ten times or more. The chain is built from TRBV6-2 or TRBV6-3 and TRBJ2-5, with 7 bases aligning to TRBD1. Looked up from germline, CDR1 is MNHEY and CDR2 is SVGEGT. CDR3 length equals 17 residues. J gave up 1 base and V 5 bases, and 13 bases lay outside the gene matches. The CDR3 sequence: CASSGDDRVWTQETQYF. DNA of the CDR3: TGTGCCAGCAGTGGAGACGACAGGGTATGGACCCAAGAGACCCAGTACTTC.

About this clonotype: A much larger clone lies a single base off, so this may be a read error. This is likely a read error, given that the CDR3 carries no conserved phenylalanine or tryptophan at its end. V usage is TRBV7-9 and J usage is TRBJ2-3; D is undetermined. The CDR3 has 12 residues. CDR1 and CDR2 from the germline V gene are SEHNR and FQNEAQ (reference sequence). Trimming removed 1 base at V and 6 bases at J, with 5 bases between. CDR3 DNA: TGTGCCAGCAGCTTAGATGGGGATACGCAGTATCTT. This sequence encodes CASSLDGDTQYL.

This clonotype was detected a few times. A much bigger clone sits one base away, suggesting this may be a read error. The chain links TRBV4-2 to TRBJ2-7; the match to TRBD2 covers 10 bases. Germline V CDR1 and CDR2: LGHNA, YNFKEQ. There are 14 residues in the CDR3. The CDR3 region has the DNA TGTGCCAGCAGCCAAGCTCTAGCGGGAGACGAGCGGTACTTC. Its protein product is CASSQALAGDERYF.

This clonotype was detected ten times or more. The J gene is TRBJ1-4, the V gene TRBV6-5; 7 nucleotides align to TRBD1. Germline loops: CDR1 MNHEY, CDR2 SVGAGI. The CDR3 runs 14 residues. The V and J ends lost 2 bases and 10 bases, in that order; junction bases with no gene match: 7. Here the CDR3 reads CASSYRDSKGKLFF. CDR3 nucleotides: TGTGCCAGCAGTTACAGGGACAGCAAAGGAAAACTGTTTTTT.

This clonotype was seen a few times. V and J are TRBV6-2 or TRBV6-3 and TRBJ2-4; TRBD1 might be the D (6 bases). Germline values: CDR1 MNHEY, CDR2 SVGEGT. V dropped 6 bases and J dropped 6 bases, with 21 bases sitting between them. The CDR3 extends over 16 amino acids. DNA of the CDR3: TGTGCCAGCAGATCCAACAGGGAACTGAAGGGAAACATTCAGTACTTC. It yields the protein CASRSNRELKGNIQYF.

The table lists this clonotype with many counts. A junction end diverges from the germline sequence, so it may reflect a read error. The V and J genes are TRBV5-5 and TRBJ2-1, with D unclear. Germline CDR1 is SGHKS and CDR2 is YYEKEE (reference sequence). This CDR3 has 15 amino acids. The CDR3 loop reads CASSLVRSSYNEQFF. CDR3 coding DNA: TGCGCCAGCAGCTTGGTCAGGAGCTCCTACAATGAGCAGTTCTTC.

This clonotype was seen repeatedly, ten times or more. The chain carries TRBV4-1 and TRBJ2-1; maybe TRBD2 (6 bases). CDR3 size: 13 residues. V was pared by 10 bases and J by 1 base, with 11 bases between. The V gene's germline CDR1 is MGHRA and CDR2 YSYEKL. CDR3 region: CATGTSSYNEQFF. CDR3 nucleotide sequence: TGCGCCACCGGGACTTCTTCCTACAATGAGCAGTTCTTC.